The 10 T cell receptor beta chains given below trace back to one sample, sequenced in a study of PD-1 blockade in classical Hodgkin lymphoma. Each patient experienced a relapse that followed autologous stem cell transplantation, and brentuximab vedotin exposure varied. Assay used: immunoSEQ multiplex PCR; TCRdb lists only in-frame clones, some missing. The data hold around 45,000 clones, with under 75% observed a single time. The material sequenced was peripheral blood mononuclear cells (PBMCs), taken before the second cycle of nivolumab. Receptors were obtained from a human donor with classical Hodgkin lymphoma.

V usage is TRBV7-9 and J usage is TRBJ1-1; a possible D gene is TRBD1 (5 bases). The CDR3 covers 13 residues. Germline V gives CDR1 SEHNR, CDR2 FQNEAQ (reference sequence). V was clipped by 4 bases and J by 7 bases, with 13 bases between them. CDR3 protein: CASSSTLGVEAFF. The CDR3, as DNA: TGTGCCAGCAGCTCTACCTTAGGGGTTGAAGCTTTCTTT. Supplemented by reference TRBV7-9 and TRBJ1-1, the full variable domain reads DTGVSQNPRHKITKRGQNVTFRCDPISEHNRLYWYRQTLGQGPEFLTYFQNEAQLEKSRLLSDRFSAERPKGSFSTLEIQRTEQGDSAMYLCASSSTLGVEAFFGQGTRLTVV.

The CDR3 region is CASSLGGVTEAFF. The DNA for the CDR3 is TGTGCCAGCAGCTTAGGAGGGGTGACTGAAGCTTTCTTT. V gene TRBV7-8 combines with J gene TRBJ1-1; tentative D call: TRBD1 (5 bases). CDR1 and CDR2 from the germline V gene are SGHVS and FQNEAQ. CDR3 size: 13 residues. The germline V and J ends were trimmed by 1 base and 5 bases, with 8 bases remaining between them.

The chain recombines TRBV15 with TRBJ2-6; no definite D call. CDR1 and CDR2 (germline): LNHNV, YYDKDF (reference sequence). V was cut by 0 bases and J by 3 bases, with 6 bases left in between. This CDR3 region has 15 residues. In DNA form, the CDR3 reads TGTGCCACCAGCAGAGATGGGTTTGGGGCCAACGTCCTGACTTTC. Its protein product is CATSRDGFGANVLTF.

V is TRBV19 and J is TRBJ1-2; no reliable D call. CDR1 is LNHDA, CDR2 SQIVND, per germline (reference sequence). V gave up 6 bases and J gave up 4 bases, with 12 bases separating them. The CDR3 loop spans 13 amino acids. This chain's CDR3 is CASREELVYGYTF. For the CDR3, the DNA is TGTGCCAGTAGGGAGGAGCTCGTCTATGGCTACACCTTC.

By share, this clone ranks as medium-sized. This chain joins TRBV25-1 and TRBJ1-1; TRBD1 is a possible D gene (5 bases). CDR1 is MGHDK and CDR2 is SYGVNS in the germline V gene. The V end was cut by 4 bases, the J end by 4 bases, with 7 bases between. The CDR3 length is 12 residues. The CDR3 is CASSAGGTEAFF. The CDR3 DNA is TGTGCCAGCAGTGCGGGGGGCACTGAAGCTTTCTTT.

V and J are TRBV6-5 and TRBJ1-1; unclear D gene. The CDR3 totals 14 residues. From germline, CDR1 is MNHEY and CDR2 SVGAGI. Trimming stripped 2 bases from V and 0 bases from J, with 7 bases between. The CDR3 DNA reads as TGTGCCAGCAGTTACCTGGGAATGAACACTGAAGCTTTCTTT. It specifies CASSYLGMNTEAFF.

This chain uses TRBV7-6 with TRBJ2-2; D not certain. The germline V gene encodes CDR1 SGHVS and CDR2 FNYEAQ. Trimming shortened V by 5 bases and J by 6 bases, and 16 bases separated the two germline ends. The CDR3 covers 15 residues. For the CDR3, the DNA is TGTGCCAGCAGCCCGGAGCCTTTAAGAGCCGGGGAGCTGTTTTTT. Translation gives CASSPEPLRAGELFF.

This chain uses TRBV2 with TRBJ2-5, with 8 nucleotides matching TRBD1. This CDR3 is built from 14 residues. Trimming took 6 bases from V and 4 from J; bases not matched to a gene: 7. Germline-derived CDR1 and CDR2 are SNHLY and FYNNEI. The CDR3 region is CASRETGGGETQYF. CDR3 nucleotides: TGTGCCAGCAGGGAAACAGGGGGAGGAGAGACCCAGTACTTC.

V gene TRBV30 combines with J gene TRBJ1-4; the D gene is possibly TRBD1 (5 bases). In germline, CDR1 is GTSNPN, CDR2 SVGIG (reference sequence). The CDR3 covers 13 residues. Between the trimmed V and J ends, which lost 0 bases and 7 bases, there was a span of 9 bases. The CDR3 spells CAWSVSGVEKLFF. CDR3 coding DNA: TGTGCCTGGAGTGTCTCGGGGGTTGAAAAACTGTTTTTT.

This clone is a singleton in its sample. The rearrangement links TRBV4-1 to TRBJ1-1, with D unclear. Germline V CDR1 and CDR2: MGHRA, YSYEKL. V shed 0 bases and J shed 4 bases, with 6 bases lying between them. The CDR3 length is 13 residues. CDR3 DNA: TGCGCCAGCAGCCAAGAGAGAGGCACTGAAGCTTTCTTT. Amino acid sequence: CASSQERGTEAFF.